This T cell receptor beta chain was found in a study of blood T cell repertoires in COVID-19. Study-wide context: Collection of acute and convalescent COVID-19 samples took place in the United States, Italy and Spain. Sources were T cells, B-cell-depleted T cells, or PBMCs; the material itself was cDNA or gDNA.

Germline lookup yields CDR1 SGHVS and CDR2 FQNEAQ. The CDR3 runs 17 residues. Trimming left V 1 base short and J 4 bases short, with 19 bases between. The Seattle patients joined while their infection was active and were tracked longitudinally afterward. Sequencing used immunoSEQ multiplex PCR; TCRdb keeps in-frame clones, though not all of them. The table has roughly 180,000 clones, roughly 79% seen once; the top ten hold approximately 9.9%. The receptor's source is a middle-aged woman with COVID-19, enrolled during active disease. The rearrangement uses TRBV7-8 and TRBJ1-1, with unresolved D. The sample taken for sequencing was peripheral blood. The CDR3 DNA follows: TGTGCCAGCAGCTTAGGCGGAGTCATTTTGGCCGGCACTGAAGCTTTCTTT. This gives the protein CASSLGGVILAGTEAFF.